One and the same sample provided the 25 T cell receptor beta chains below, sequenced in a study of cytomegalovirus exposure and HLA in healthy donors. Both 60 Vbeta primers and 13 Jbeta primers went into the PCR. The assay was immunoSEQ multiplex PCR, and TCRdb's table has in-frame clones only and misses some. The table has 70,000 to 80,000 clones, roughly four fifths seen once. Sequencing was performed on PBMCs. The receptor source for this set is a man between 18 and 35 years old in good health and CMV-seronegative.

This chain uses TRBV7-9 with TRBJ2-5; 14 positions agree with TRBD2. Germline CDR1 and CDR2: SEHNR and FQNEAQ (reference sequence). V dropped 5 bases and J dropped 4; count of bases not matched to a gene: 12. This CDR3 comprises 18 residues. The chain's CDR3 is CASSGLAGGPGFPETQYF. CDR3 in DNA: TGTGCCAGCAGCGGACTAGCGGGAGGCCCCGGGTTTCCAGAGACCCAGTACTTC.

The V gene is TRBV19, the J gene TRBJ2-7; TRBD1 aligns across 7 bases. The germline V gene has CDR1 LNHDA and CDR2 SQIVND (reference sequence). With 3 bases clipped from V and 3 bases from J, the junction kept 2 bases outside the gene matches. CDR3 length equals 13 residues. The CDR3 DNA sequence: TGTGCCAGTAGTATGGGGACAGACTACGAGCAGTACTTC. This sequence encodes CASSMGTDYEQYF.

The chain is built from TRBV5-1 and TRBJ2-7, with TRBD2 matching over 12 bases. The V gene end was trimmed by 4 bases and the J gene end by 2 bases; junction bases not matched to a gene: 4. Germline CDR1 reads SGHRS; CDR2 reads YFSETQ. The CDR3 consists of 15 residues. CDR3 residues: CASSIGLAGTYEQYF. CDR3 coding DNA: TGCGCCAGCAGCATAGGACTAGCGGGGACCTACGAGCAGTACTTC.

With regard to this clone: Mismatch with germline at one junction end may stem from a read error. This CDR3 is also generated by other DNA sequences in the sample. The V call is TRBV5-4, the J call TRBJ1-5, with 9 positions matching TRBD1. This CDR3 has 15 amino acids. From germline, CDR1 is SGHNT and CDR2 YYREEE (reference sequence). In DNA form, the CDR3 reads TGCGCCAGCAGCAGAGGGACAGGGAGCAATCAGCCCCAGCATTTT. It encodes CASSRGTGSNQPQHF.

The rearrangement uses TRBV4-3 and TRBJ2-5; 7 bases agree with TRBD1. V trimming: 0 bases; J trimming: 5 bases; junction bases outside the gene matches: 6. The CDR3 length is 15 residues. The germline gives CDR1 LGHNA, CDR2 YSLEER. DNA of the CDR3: TGCGCCAGCAGCCAAGATCAGGGGGTTGAGGAGACCCAGTACTTC. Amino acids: CASSQDQGVEETQYF.

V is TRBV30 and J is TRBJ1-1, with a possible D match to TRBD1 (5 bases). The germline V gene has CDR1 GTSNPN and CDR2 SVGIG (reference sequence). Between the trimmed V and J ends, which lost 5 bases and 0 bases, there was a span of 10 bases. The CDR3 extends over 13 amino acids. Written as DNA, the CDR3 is TGTGCCTGGGCGACAGAGATGAACACTGAAGCTTTCTTT. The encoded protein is CAWATEMNTEAFF.

CDR3 sequence reads: CASSQGTGEGTDTQYF. The DNA for the CDR3 is TGTGCCAGCAGCCAAGGGACAGGGGAAGGGACAGATACGCAGTATTTT. The V and J genes are TRBV4-2 and TRBJ2-3, with 9 bases matching TRBD1. This CDR3 has 16 amino acids. V was pared by 1 base and J by 3 bases, with 5 bases of the junction left unmatched. CDR1 LGHNA and CDR2 YNFKEQ come from the germline V gene.

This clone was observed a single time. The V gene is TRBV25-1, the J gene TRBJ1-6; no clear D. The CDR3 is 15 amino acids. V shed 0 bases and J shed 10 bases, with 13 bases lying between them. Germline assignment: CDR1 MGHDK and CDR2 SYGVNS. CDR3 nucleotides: TGTGCCAGCAGTGAATATCAAGGACTGATGTCACCCCTCCACTTT. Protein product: CASSEYQGLMSPLHF.

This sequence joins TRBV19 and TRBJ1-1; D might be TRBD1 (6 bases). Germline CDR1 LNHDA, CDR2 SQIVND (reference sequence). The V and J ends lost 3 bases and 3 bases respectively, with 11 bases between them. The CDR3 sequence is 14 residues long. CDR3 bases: TGTGCCAGTAGTATGGGGGCGGAACACACTGAAGCTTTCTTT. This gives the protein CASSMGAEHTEAFF.

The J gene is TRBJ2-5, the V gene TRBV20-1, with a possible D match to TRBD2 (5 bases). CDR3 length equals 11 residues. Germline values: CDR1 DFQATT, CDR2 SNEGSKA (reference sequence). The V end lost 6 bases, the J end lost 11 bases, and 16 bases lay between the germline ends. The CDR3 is CSATATGMQYF. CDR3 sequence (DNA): TGCAGTGCCACAGCCACCGGGATGCAGTACTTC.

CDR3 DNA: TGTGCCAGCAGCTTGGTTGCACAGGGGAGTCATGGCTACACCTTC. It yields the protein CASSLVAQGSHGYTF. The J gene is TRBJ1-2, the V gene TRBV7-8; 7 bases are a match to TRBD1. CDR1 and CDR2 (germline): SGHVS, FQNEAQ. This CDR3 spans 15 amino acids. The V segment lost 3 bases and the J segment 6 bases; nucleotides outside the gene matches: 10.

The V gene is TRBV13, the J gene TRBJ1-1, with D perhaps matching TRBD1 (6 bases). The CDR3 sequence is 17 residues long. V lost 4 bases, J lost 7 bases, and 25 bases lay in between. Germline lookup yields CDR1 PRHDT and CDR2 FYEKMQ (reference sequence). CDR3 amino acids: CASSSGKSGEGEGEAFF. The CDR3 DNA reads TGTGCCAGCAGCTCCGGAAAATCTGGAGAGGGGGAGGGTGAAGCTTTCTTT.

The CDR3 reads CAISESFLAGGEQYF. The CDR3 DNA is TGTGCCATCAGTGAGTCCTTTCTAGCGGGAGGCGAGCAGTACTTC. The rearrangement links TRBV10-3 to TRBJ2-7; 11 nucleotides agree with TRBD2. Trimming at V came to 0 bases and at J to 6 bases, leaving 4 bases not matched to a gene. The CDR3 is made up of 15 amino acids. Per germline, CDR1 ENHRY and CDR2 SYGVKD.

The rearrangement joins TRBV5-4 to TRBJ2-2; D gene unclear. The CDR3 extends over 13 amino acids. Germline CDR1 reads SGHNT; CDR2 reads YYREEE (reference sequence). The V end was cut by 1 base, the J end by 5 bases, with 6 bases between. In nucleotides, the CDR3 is TGTGCCAGCAGCTTGTATCGTACCGGGGAGCTGTTTTTT. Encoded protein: CASSLYRTGELFF.

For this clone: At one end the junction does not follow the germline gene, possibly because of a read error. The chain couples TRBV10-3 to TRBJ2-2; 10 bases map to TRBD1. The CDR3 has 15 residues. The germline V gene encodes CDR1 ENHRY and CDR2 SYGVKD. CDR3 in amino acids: CAIGKDRGNTGKLFF. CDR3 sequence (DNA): TGTGCCATCGGAAAGGACAGGGGGAACACCGGGAAGCTGTTTTTT.

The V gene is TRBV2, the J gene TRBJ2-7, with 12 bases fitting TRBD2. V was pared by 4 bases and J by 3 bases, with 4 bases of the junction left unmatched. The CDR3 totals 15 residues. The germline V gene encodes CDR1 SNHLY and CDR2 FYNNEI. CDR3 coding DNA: TGTGCCAGCAGTGGTACTAGCGGGAGGATCTACGAGCAGTACTTC. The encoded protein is CASSGTSGRIYEQYF.

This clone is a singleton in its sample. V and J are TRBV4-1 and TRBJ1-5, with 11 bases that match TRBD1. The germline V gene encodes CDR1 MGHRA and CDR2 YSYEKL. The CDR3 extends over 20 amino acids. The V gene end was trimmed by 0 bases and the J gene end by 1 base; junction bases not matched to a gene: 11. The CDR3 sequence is CASSQELRTGGVLSNQPQHF. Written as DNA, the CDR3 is TGCGCCAGCAGCCAAGAACTACGGACAGGGGGCGTGTTGAGCAATCAGCCCCAGCATTTT.

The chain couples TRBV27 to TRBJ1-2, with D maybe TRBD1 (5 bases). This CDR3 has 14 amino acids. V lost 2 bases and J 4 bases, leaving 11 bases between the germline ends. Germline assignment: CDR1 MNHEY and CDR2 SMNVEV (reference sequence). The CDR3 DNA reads TGTGCCAGCAGTTTACGTGGGGGGGGCTATGGCTACACCTTC. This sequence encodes CASSLRGGGYGYTF.

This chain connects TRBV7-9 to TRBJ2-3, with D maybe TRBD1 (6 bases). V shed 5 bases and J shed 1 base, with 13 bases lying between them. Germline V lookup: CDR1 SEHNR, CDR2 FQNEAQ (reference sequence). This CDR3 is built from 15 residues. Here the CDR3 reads CASSIYRDRTDTQYF. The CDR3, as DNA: TGTGCCAGCAGCATTTACAGGGATCGCACAGATACGCAGTATTTT.

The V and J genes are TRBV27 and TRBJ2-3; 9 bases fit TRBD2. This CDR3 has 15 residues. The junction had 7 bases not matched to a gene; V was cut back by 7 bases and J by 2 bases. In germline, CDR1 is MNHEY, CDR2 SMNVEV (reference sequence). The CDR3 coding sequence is TGTGCCAGCAATCCGGGACTAGCTTTCACAGATACGCAGTATTTT. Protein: CASNPGLAFTDTQYF.

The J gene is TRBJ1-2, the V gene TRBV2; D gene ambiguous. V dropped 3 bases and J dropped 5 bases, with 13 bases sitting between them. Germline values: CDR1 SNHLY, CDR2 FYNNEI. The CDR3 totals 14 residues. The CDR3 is CASSDRSGKYGYTF. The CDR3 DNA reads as TGTGCCAGCAGTGATCGGTCAGGAAAGTATGGCTACACCTTC.

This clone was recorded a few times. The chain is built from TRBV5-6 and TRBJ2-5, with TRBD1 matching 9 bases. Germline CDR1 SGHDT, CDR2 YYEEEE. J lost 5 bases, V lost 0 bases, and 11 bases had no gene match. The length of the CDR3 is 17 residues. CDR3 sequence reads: CASSLAGQGPPLETQYF. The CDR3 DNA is TGTGCCAGCAGCTTGGCGGGACAGGGCCCTCCTCTGGAGACCCAGTACTTC. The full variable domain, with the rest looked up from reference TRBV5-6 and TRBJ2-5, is DAGVTQSPTHLIKTRGQQVTLRCSPKSGHDTVSWYQQALGQGPQFIFQYYEEEERQRGNFPDRFSGHQFPNYSSELNVNALLLGDSALYLCASSLAGQGPPLETQYFGPGTRLLVL.

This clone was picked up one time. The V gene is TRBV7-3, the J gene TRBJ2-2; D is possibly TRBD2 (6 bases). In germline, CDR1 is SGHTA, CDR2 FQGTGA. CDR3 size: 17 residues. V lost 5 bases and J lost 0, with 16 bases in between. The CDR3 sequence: CASSGRPGGSNTGELFF. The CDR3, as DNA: TGTGCCAGCAGCGGCAGACCTGGGGGGTCGAACACCGGGGAGCTGTTTTTT.

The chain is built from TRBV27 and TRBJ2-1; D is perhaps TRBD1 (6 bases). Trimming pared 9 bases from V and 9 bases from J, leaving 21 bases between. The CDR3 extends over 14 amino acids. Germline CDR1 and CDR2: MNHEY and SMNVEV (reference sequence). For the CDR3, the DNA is TGTGCCAGTCGGATCAGGGGCGAGGTGGGTGAGCAGTTCTTC. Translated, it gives CASRIRGEVGEQFF.

The CDR3 bases are TGTGCCAGCAGGCCGACGGGACAGCGGGACTATGGCTACACCTTC. This sequence encodes CASRPTGQRDYGYTF. The rearrangement joins TRBV28 to TRBJ1-2; 7 bases map to TRBD1. Unmatched junction bases numbered 10, after V lost 6 bases and J lost 3 bases. CDR3 size: 15 residues. CDR1 and CDR2 from the germline V gene are MDHEN and SYDVKM.